This T cell receptor beta chain is from a study of CD8 T cells in ankylosing spondylitis (TCRdb year 2017). As for the study more broadly: The study profiled T cell receptor beta repertoires in healthy donors and ankylosing spondylitis patients to find disease-linked TCR variants. Peripheral blood was sampled, and synovial fluid was also collected from ankylosing spondylitis patients. The whole study cohort included 108 healthy donors and 25 or so ankylosing spondylitis patients.

This clonotype was recorded at least ten times. Which antigen it targets is not known. Per-nucleotide qualities are absent, and no much larger clonotype sits a single base away. TCRdb lists the instrument as Illumina HiSeq 2500. TCR beta libraries were prepared by quantitative 5'-RACE with molecular barcodes. On the authors' methods: To identify disease-linked TCR variants, a new computational method was used, one built on a probabilistic model of VDJ rearrangement. The public reads were run again by TCRdb, first through fastp at Q25 and then through MiXCR, and only productive beta chains were kept. Entries that share a CDR3 protein sequence are merged under the most common genes and DNA. The V and J calls follow TCRdb's processing rather than the paper's. Across this sample there are fewer than 250,000 distinct CDR3 sequences, with about 10% seen only once. Clones ranked in the top ten supply roughly a fifth of the sample.

What the work shows at the level of the full study, not this receptor alone: A TCR beta motif of roughly 8 highly homologous amino acid variants appeared characteristic of blood from ankylosing spondylitis patients. Some motif variants were previously reported in synovial fluid and blood of reactive arthritis patients, suggesting common disease-initiation mechanisms. According to the report, matched synovial fluid samples from ankylosing spondylitis patients were significantly enriched for the disease-linked clones. In peripheral blood, the disease-linked clones were found at relatively low frequencies and had a CD8+ phenotype.

The sequence derives from a male donor with ankylosing spondylitis or in good health (not recorded which). Sequencing was done on a sample of blood, either unsorted or a sorted T cell fraction (not recorded which).

The CDR3 loop reads CASSSSSTASYNEQFF. The nucleotide sequence reads TGTGCCAGCAGTTCTAGCTCCACGGCCTCCTACAATGAGCAGTTCTTC. Recombination connected TRBV9 to TRBJ2-1; TRBD2 might be the D gene, on 5 matching bases. A distance of 15 bases separates the germline ends of V and J, which lose 5 bases and 0 bases respectively. The CDR3 goes from the cysteine to the phenylalanine over 16 residues. The DNA shown is the 48-base CDR3, in frame from base 1. CDR1 SGDLS and CDR2 YYNGEE are derived from the germline V gene.